What follows are 31 T cell receptor beta chains derived from one specimen sequenced in a study of T-cell reconstitution after alpha-beta-depleted transplantation in children. Unique molecular identifiers were used in preparing the TCRbeta library. TCRdb used MiXCR to reprocess the PCR reads, holding one entry per CDR3 protein. The sample records approximately 400,000 distinct CDR3 sequences, 9.5% to 13% being singletons. The source material was PBMCs from the stem cell graft donor, sampled from the stem cell graft. The receptors shown here come from a human donor who donated a stem cell graft to a child with acute myeloid leukemia.

This clonotype was counted ten times or more. The chain couples TRBV6-2 or TRBV6-3 to TRBJ2-7; 13 nucleotides align to TRBD2. The V gene end was trimmed by 0 bases and the J gene end by 3 bases; junction bases not matched to a gene: 2. The V gene's germline CDR1 is MNHEY and CDR2 SVGEGT. This CDR3 is built from 16 residues. The CDR3 region is CASSYSGTSGDYEQYF. The CDR3 nucleotides read TGTGCCAGCAGTTACTCCGGGACTAGCGGGGACTACGAGCAGTACTTC.

This clonotype was seen a handful of times. The chain combines TRBV11-2 with TRBJ2-2; TRBD2 aligns across 11 bases. V shed 3 bases, J shed 6 bases, and the junction held 12 bases outside the gene matches. Germline V gene data show CDR1 as SGHAT and CDR2 as FQNNGV. The CDR3 has 18 amino acids. The CDR3 sequence: CASSLTLLAGVQAGELFF. The CDR3 bases are TGTGCCAGCAGCTTGACTTTACTAGCGGGAGTTCAGGCCGGGGAGCTGTTTTTT.

This chain connects TRBV5-6 to TRBJ2-7; 14 bases align to TRBD2. The CDR3 runs 14 residues. J gave up 5 bases and V 7 bases, and 5 bases lay outside the gene matches. Germline V lookup: CDR1 SGHDT, CDR2 YYEEEE. In nucleotides, the CDR3 is TGTGCCAGCGTGACTAGCGGGAGGGTCCACGAGCAGTACTTC. It yields the protein CASVTSGRVHEQYF.

This clonotype was observed many times. The chain carries TRBV20-1 and TRBJ2-3; TRBD1 is a possible D gene (6 bases). CDR1 is DFQATT and CDR2 is SNEGSKA in the germline V gene (reference sequence). This CDR3 is built from 15 residues. Trimming removed 0 bases from V and 5 bases from J, with 15 bases in between. CDR3 in DNA: TGCAGTGCTAGAGATTCCAGGGGAAAGCAAGATACGCAGTATTTT. Translation: CSARDSRGKQDTQYF.

The chain uses TRBV4-2 and TRBJ2-1; 9 bases match TRBD1. The germline V gene has CDR1 LGHNA and CDR2 YNFKEQ. The CDR3 runs 14 residues. With 4 bases clipped from V and 8 bases from J, the junction kept 6 bases outside the gene matches. DNA of the CDR3: TGTGCCAGCAGCCCGGGACAGGGAGCTTATGAGCAGTTCTTC. Its translation is CASSPGQGAYEQFF.

The chain carries TRBV20-1 and TRBJ1-1; D not resolved. CDR1 is DFQATT and CDR2 is SNEGSKA in the germline V gene (reference sequence). The CDR3 consists of 14 residues. V shed 5 bases and J shed 0 bases, with 13 bases lying between them. For the CDR3, the DNA is TGCAGTGCTCCAAACCCAGAATTGAACACTGAAGCTTTCTTT. It codes for CSAPNPELNTEAFF.

The gene calls are TRBV7-9 and TRBJ2-1; 9 bases are shared with TRBD2. Trimming at V came to 5 bases and at J to 9 bases, leaving 17 bases not matched to a gene. The CDR3 runs 17 residues. Per the germline V gene, CDR1 is SEHNR and CDR2 is FQNEAQ (reference sequence). CDR3 protein: CASSTRMGREGWGEQFF. Here the CDR3 DNA reads TGTGCCAGCAGCACCAGAATGGGGCGGGAGGGCTGGGGTGAGCAGTTCTTC.

This clonotype was seen a handful of times. The chain recombines TRBV29-1 with TRBJ2-7; possibly TRBD2 for D (5 bases). Trimming stripped 0 bases from V and 3 bases from J, with 9 bases between. The V gene's germline CDR1 is SQVTM and CDR2 ANQGSEA. The CDR3 is 13 residues long. The CDR3 loop reads CSVEEAAGYEQYF. The CDR3, as DNA: TGCAGCGTTGAAGAGGCGGCGGGCTACGAGCAGTACTTC.

This clonotype was found many times. The V call is TRBV29-1, the J call TRBJ2-1, with D perhaps given as TRBD1 or TRBD2 (5 bases each). The germline gives CDR1 SQVTM, CDR2 ANQGSEA. The CDR3 has 15 amino acids. Trimming stripped 7 bases from V and 4 bases from J, with 20 bases between. The chain's CDR3 is CSAGRVGDLYNEQFF. In DNA, the CDR3 is TGCAGCGCCGGAAGGGTGGGGGACCTATACAATGAGCAGTTCTTC.

This chain links TRBV11-2 with TRBJ2-1, with 7 bases fitting TRBD2. The V gene's germline CDR1 is SGHAT and CDR2 FQNNGV. J gave up 7 bases and V 4 bases, and 10 bases lay outside the gene matches. CDR3 size: 15 residues. The CDR3, as DNA: TGTGCCAGCAGCTCCCTCGGCGGGAGTAGAAATGAGCAGTTCTTC. Its translation is CASSSLGGSRNEQFF. Supplemented by reference TRBV11-2 and TRBJ2-1, the full variable domain reads EAGVAQSPRYKIIEKRQSVAFWCNPISGHATLYWYQQILGQGPKLLIQFQNNGVVDDSQLPKDRFSAERLKGVDSTLKIQPAKLEDSAVYLCASSSLGGSRNEQFFGPGTRLTVL.

This chain connects TRBV30 to TRBJ1-2, with D uncertain. Germline V CDR1 and CDR2: GTSNPN, SVGIG (reference sequence). The CDR3 loop spans 15 amino acids. V lost 5 bases and J lost 0, with 16 bases in between. The CDR3 protein is CAWARLPGTNYGYTF. Here the CDR3 DNA reads TGTGCCTGGGCCCGACTTCCCGGAACTAACTATGGCTACACCTTC.

The sample holds a few counts of this clonotype. V is TRBV21-1 and J is TRBJ2-1. TRBV21-1 is annotated as a pseudogene. The CDR3 covers 13 residues. The CDR3 here is CASSMGCEVEQFF. The CDR3 DNA sequence: TGTGCCAGCAGCATGGGCTGTGAGGTTGAGCAGTTCTTC.

The chain has TRBV15 and TRBJ2-7, with D possibly TRBD1 on 6 matching bases. This CDR3 spans 14 amino acids. V lost 2 bases and J lost 4, with 12 bases in between. CDR1 and CDR2 (germline): LNHNV, YYDKDF (reference sequence). CDR3 in DNA: TGTGCCACCAGCAGACCGGGACAACCATACGAGCAGTACGTC. This translates into CATSRPGQPYEQYV.

This clonotype has ten or more counts. This rearrangement joins TRBV5-6 to TRBJ1-2; D is ambiguous. Germline loops: CDR1 SGHDT, CDR2 YYEEEE. The CDR3 is made up of 15 amino acids. V lost 2 bases and J 6 bases, leaving 17 bases between the germline ends. The CDR3 is CASSFSRGFGNGYTF. The CDR3 nucleotides are TGTGCCAGCAGCTTCTCCCGAGGTTTCGGTAATGGCTACACCTTC.

The V gene is TRBV6-1, the J gene TRBJ2-1; TRBD1 aligns across 7 bases. The germline gives CDR1 MNHNS, CDR2 SASEGT. Trimming at V came to 6 bases and at J to 0 bases, leaving 5 bases not matched to a gene. This CDR3 has 15 amino acids. CDR3 sequence (DNA): TGTGCCAGCAGAACCACAGGGGACTCCTACAATGAGCAGTTCTTC. Its translation is CASRTTGDSYNEQFF.

This clonotype appeared many times. V gene TRBV27 combines with J gene TRBJ2-3, with D perhaps TRBD1 (5 bases). Germline CDR1 and CDR2: MNHEY and SMNVEV (reference sequence). This CDR3 spans 15 amino acids. The V gene lost 5 bases and the J gene lost 4 bases, with 16 bases spanning the gap. CDR3 loop: CASSHQGKGPDTQYF. The CDR3 DNA sequence: TGTGCCAGCAGTCATCAGGGAAAGGGCCCAGATACGCAGTATTTT.

This clonotype showed up many times. The chain is built from TRBV5-8 and TRBJ2-1, with D unresolved. The CDR3 has 14 residues. The V gene lost 1 base and the J gene lost 4 bases, with 9 bases spanning the gap. Germline V gives CDR1 SGHTS, CDR2 YDEGEE. Here the CDR3 reads CASSLFVQYNEQFF. The CDR3 region has the DNA TGTGCCAGCAGCTTGTTCGTACAGTACAATGAGCAGTTCTTC. Supplemented by reference TRBV5-8 and TRBJ2-1, the full variable domain reads EAGVTQSPTHLIKTRGQQATLRCSPISGHTSVYWYQQALGLGLQFLLWYDEGEERNRGNFPPRFSGRQFPNYSSELNVNALELEDSALYLCASSLFVQYNEQFFGPGTRLTVL.

This rearrangement joins TRBV6-5 to TRBJ1-5; D gene uncertain. CDR3 length: 19 amino acids. Trimming took 7 bases from V and 0 from J, leaving 25 bases between them. The V gene's germline CDR1 is MNHEY and CDR2 SVGAGI. Here the CDR3 reads CASTSGRHVSYYSNQPQHF. CDR3 DNA sequence: TGTGCCAGCACTTCCGGACGGCACGTATCCTACTATAGCAATCAGCCCCAGCATTTT.

This clonotype showed up just a few times. The V and J genes are TRBV4-3 and TRBJ2-7; D may be TRBD1 or TRBD2 (5 bases each). Trimming cost V 3 bases and J 6 bases, with 12 bases left between them. This CDR3 contains 13 residues. Germline V gene data show CDR1 as LGHNA and CDR2 as YSLEER. The CDR3 DNA reads as TGCGCCAGCAGCCAGGGGGTGAAGGCCGAGCAGTACTTC. Encoded protein: CASSQGVKAEQYF.

This clonotype was seen only once. This sequence joins TRBV30 and TRBJ2-3; unclear D gene. Trimming removed 0 bases from V and 2 bases from J, with 9 bases in between. This CDR3 spans 14 amino acids. Per the germline V gene, CDR1 is GTSNPN and CDR2 is SVGIG (reference sequence). CDR3 sequence (DNA): TGTGCCTGGAGTGTACGGACCCACACAGATACGCAGTATTTT. It is translated as CAWSVRTHTDTQYF. Full variable domain (remainder filled in from reference TRBV30 and TRBJ2-3): SQTIHQWPATLVQPVGSPLSLECTVEGTSNPNLYWYRQAAGRGLQLLFYSVGIGQISSEVPQNLSASRPQDRQFILSSKKLLLSDSGFYLCAWSVRTHTDTQYFGPGTRLTVL.

The chain has TRBV5-1 and TRBJ2-5; D is ambiguous. Trimming cost V 2 bases and J 5 bases, with 16 bases left between them. The germline CDR1 and CDR2 sequences are SGHRS and YFSETQ. The CDR3 contains 15 residues. The CDR3 protein is CASSLGSRGEETQYF. The CDR3, as DNA: TGCGCCAGCAGCTTAGGGTCTAGAGGAGAGGAGACCCAGTACTTC.

This clonotype was found many times. The rearrangement uses TRBV3-1 and TRBJ2-2; D not resolved. Germline CDR1 and CDR2: LGHDT and YNNKEL (reference sequence). V was cut by 2 bases and J by 6 bases, with 1 base left in between. The CDR3 runs to 11 residues. CDR3 DNA: TGTGCCAGCAGCCAACCCGGGGAGCTGTTTTTT. This gives the protein CASSQPGELFF.

The chain is built from TRBV20-1 and TRBJ1-6; TRBD1 agrees at 8 bases. This CDR3 is built from 16 residues. V was pared by 6 bases and J by 5 bases, with 12 bases of the junction left unmatched. Germline assignment: CDR1 DFQATT and CDR2 SNEGSKA (reference sequence). CDR3 bases: TGCAGTGCACCCCGGCCCGCAGGGGGCAATAATTCACCCCTCCACTTT. It codes for CSAPRPAGGNNSPLHF.

This clonotype showed up just a few times. This chain joins TRBV25-1 and TRBJ2-1; no definite D call. The germline V gene encodes CDR1 MGHDK and CDR2 SYGVNS. Trimming left V 6 bases short and J 9 bases short, with 15 bases between. The CDR3 runs 13 residues. CDR3 sequence (DNA): TGTGCCAGCAGGGACGCCGGCGTCGGTGAGCAGTTCTTC. Its translation: CASRDAGVGEQFF.

The rearrangement links TRBV7-9 to TRBJ2-7, with D possibly being TRBD1 (5 bases). Trimming took 5 bases from V and 9 from J, leaving 20 bases between them. Germline V gives CDR1 SEHNR, CDR2 FQNEAQ (reference sequence). The CDR3 loop spans 14 amino acids. The CDR3 is CASSASWGQMGQYF. CDR3 DNA sequence: TGTGCCAGCAGCGCCAGCTGGGGCCAGATGGGGCAGTACTTC. Filled out from reference TRBV7-9 and TRBJ2-7, the complete variable domain reads DTGVSQNPRHKITKRGQNVTFRCDPISEHNRLYWYRQTLGQGPEFLTYFQNEAQLEKSRLLSDRFSAERPKGSFSTLEIQRTEQGDSAMYLCASSASWGQMGQYFGPGTRLTVT.

The chain combines TRBV2 with TRBJ2-5; TRBD2 matches 11 bases. This CDR3 is 14 amino acids long. The germline V gene has CDR1 SNHLY and CDR2 FYNNEI. With V trimmed by 4 bases and J by 5 bases, 3 bases remained unmatched. CDR3 amino acids: CASSGLAGIETQYF. For the CDR3, the DNA is TGTGCCAGCAGTGGACTAGCGGGGATTGAGACCCAGTACTTC.

This clonotype was seen more than once but under ten times. The CDR3 coding sequence is TGTGCCAGCAGTTACCACAGGACCCAGGATAGGGGCAATGAGCAGTTCTTC. Protein: CASSYHRTQDRGNEQFF. The chain uses TRBV6-2 or TRBV6-3 and TRBJ2-1, with D possibly matching TRBD1 (5 bases). Germline CDR1 is MNHEY and CDR2 is SVGEGT. V was shortened by 2 bases and J by 6 bases, with 20 bases between the two germline ends. This CDR3 comprises 17 residues.

This clonotype was seen many times. This chain uses TRBV12-3 or TRBV12-4 with TRBJ1-1; TRBD1 is a possible D gene (5 bases). V was cut by 4 bases and J by 1 base, with 10 bases left in between. The CDR3 contains 14 residues. DNA for the CDR3: TGTGCCAGCAGTTCCCGGGACGGGAACACTGAAGCTTTCTTT. It encodes CASSSRDGNTEAFF.

V usage is TRBV10-3 and J usage is TRBJ2-1, with D tentatively TRBD1 (5 bases). Between the trimmed V and J ends, which lost 11 bases and 8 bases, there was a span of 16 bases. The CDR3 runs to 12 residues. Per the germline V gene, CDR1 is ENHRY and CDR2 is SYGVKD. The CDR3 protein is CAVGQWGDEQFF. The CDR3, as DNA: TGTGCCGTTGGGCAGTGGGGCGATGAGCAGTTCTTC.

In its sample, this clonotype was seen many times. This chain joins TRBV3-1 and TRBJ1-2; no firm D call. The CDR3 extends over 14 amino acids. Germline-derived CDR1 and CDR2 are LGHDT and YNNKEL (reference sequence). Trimming cost V 4 bases and J 4 bases, with 13 bases left between them. The CDR3 reads CASSPTAAAYGYTF. The CDR3 region has the DNA TGTGCCAGCAGCCCAACAGCAGCAGCCTATGGCTACACCTTC.

The CDR3 is CASSQDGRDLGYTF. Written as DNA, the CDR3 is TGTGCCAGCAGCCAAGATGGCAGGGACTTGGGCTACACCTTC. The chain employs TRBV3-1 and TRBJ1-2; perhaps TRBD1 as D (5 bases). In germline, CDR1 is LGHDT, CDR2 YNNKEL (reference sequence). Trimming pared 0 bases from V and 8 bases from J, leaving 13 bases between. The CDR3 has 14 amino acids.